This T cell receptor beta chain is drawn from a study of technical replicates of blood from a handful of donors. Looked up from germline, CDR1 is SGDLS and CDR2 is YYNGEE. The CDR3 loop spans 18 amino acids. V lost 3 bases and J 3 bases, leaving 24 bases between the germline ends. Data came from immunoSEQ multiplex PCR; TCRdb stores just in-frame clones and leaves some out. The repertoire holds under 90,000 clones, with 92% as singletons. The source is a human donor in good health. The specimen sequenced was T cells isolated from PBMCs. This chain connects TRBV9 to TRBJ1-2; D perhaps matches TRBD1 (5 bases). CDR3 nucleotide sequence: TGTGCCAGCAGCGCCCGAGTTACCCAGGGAGGACTCGACTATGGCTACACCTTC. It specifies CASSARVTQGGLDYGYTF.